Below, 27 T cell receptor beta chains from the same sample are listed, as sequenced in a study of T cell changes during pregnancy in multiple sclerosis. Method: immunoSEQ multiplex PCR; TCRdb's copy keeps in-frame clones and lacks some. This sample has some 70,000 clones, with about nine tenths found just once. Source: peripheral blood, taken in the third trimester of pregnancy. Source of these receptors: a female donor with multiple sclerosis, enrolled in a pregnancy study.

As for this clone: Additional DNA sequences in this sample encode the identical CDR3. V and J are TRBV7-8 and TRBJ2-7, with TRBD2 matching 8 bases. V trimming: 4 bases; J trimming: 1 base; junction bases outside the gene matches: 9. Germline CDR1 is SGHVS and CDR2 is FQNEAQ. The CDR3 length is 16 residues. In DNA form, the CDR3 reads TGTGCCAGCAGCTCCCCGGGCGCGGGAGGTTCCTACGAGCAGTACTTC. It codes for CASSSPGAGGSYEQYF.

The genes are TRBV5-4 and TRBJ2-3, with 7 nucleotides matching TRBD2. CDR1 is SGHNT and CDR2 is YYREEE in the germline V gene (reference sequence). V lost 4 bases to trimming and J lost 9 bases; unmatched junction nucleotides: 8. The length of the CDR3 is 13 residues. The CDR3 here is CASSLGTTSTQYF. The CDR3 coding sequence is TGTGCCAGCAGCCTAGGGACTACTTCCACGCAGTATTTT. Supplemented by reference TRBV5-4 and TRBJ2-3, the full variable domain reads ETGVTQSPTHLIKTRGQQVTLRCSSQSGHNTVSWYQQALGQGPQFIFQYYREEENGRGNFPPRFSGLQFPNYSSELNVNALELDDSALYLCASSLGTTSTQYFGPGTRLTVL.

The V and J genes are TRBV19 and TRBJ1-1, with D tentatively TRBD1 (6 bases). V gave up 4 bases and J gave up 7 bases, with 25 bases separating them. Germline V gene data show CDR1 as LNHDA and CDR2 as SQIVND (reference sequence). CDR3 length: 17 residues. This CDR3 reads CASSTSDRGRGINEAFF. Here the CDR3 DNA reads TGTGCCAGTAGTACCAGTGATCGTGGGAGGGGGATTAATGAAGCTTTCTTT. The variable domain in full, completed from reference TRBV19 and TRBJ1-1, reads DGGITQSPKYLFRKEGQNVTLSCEQNLNHDAMYWYRQDPGQGLRLIYYSQIVNDFQKGDIAEGYSVSREKKESFPLTVTSAQKNPTAFYLCASSTSDRGRGINEAFFGQGTRLTVV.

The genes are TRBV11-2 and TRBJ2-3, with 8 bases identical to TRBD1. Germline CDR1 is SGHAT and CDR2 is FQNNGV. Trimming at V came to 5 bases and at J to 4 bases, leaving 2 bases not matched to a gene. The CDR3 length is 13 residues. The CDR3 sequence: CASSLTGADTQYF. CDR3 nucleotide sequence: TGTGCCAGCAGCCTGACAGGGGCAGATACGCAGTATTTT.

This rearrangement joins TRBV5-1 to TRBJ2-1; possible D gene TRBD2, 7 bases. CDR3 length equals 17 residues. Deletions cut 3 bases from V and 8 bases from J, with 24 bases between. Germline-derived CDR1 and CDR2 are SGHRS and YFSETQ. CDR3 DNA: TGCGCCAGCAGCTCCCTAGGGGGGGGAGGAGGTTGGGATGAGCAGTTCTTC. Translation gives CASSSLGGGGGWDEQFF.

The chain combines TRBV7-3 with TRBJ1-1; TRBD1 is a possible D gene (5 bases). Per germline, CDR1 SGHTA and CDR2 FQGTGA. V was pared by 0 bases and J by 5 bases, with 10 bases between. This CDR3 is built from 14 residues. The CDR3 sequence is CASSLTGEGTEAFF. The CDR3 DNA follows: TGTGCCAGCAGCTTAACAGGGGAGGGGACTGAAGCTTTCTTT. Complete variable domain (other parts from reference TRBV7-3 and TRBJ1-1): GAGVSQTPSNKVTEKGKYVELRCDPISGHTALYWYRQSLGQGPEFLIYFQGTGAADDSGLPNDRFFAVRPEGSVSTLKIQRTERGDSAVYLCASSLTGEGTEAFFGQGTRLTVV.

This chain links TRBV27 with TRBJ2-6, with unresolved D. Germline-derived CDR1 and CDR2 are MNHEY and SMNVEV (reference sequence). Trimming stripped 3 bases from V and 0 bases from J, with 9 bases between. CDR3 size: 16 residues. The CDR3 sequence: CASSFEVSSGANVLTF. For the CDR3, the DNA is TGTGCCAGCAGTTTCGAAGTGAGCTCTGGGGCCAACGTCCTGACTTTC.

The rearrangement uses TRBV2 and TRBJ1-5; D call uncertain. The CDR3 has 14 residues. Germline V lookup: CDR1 SNHLY, CDR2 FYNNEI. The ends were cut back, 7 bases at V and 0 bases at J, with 10 bases in the middle. The DNA of the CDR3 is TGTGCCAGCACAGCAGGATATAGCAATCAGCCCCAGCATTTT. Protein sequence: CASTAGYSNQPQHF.

The CDR3 DNA sequence: TGTGCCAGCTCACGGGACAGGGGCGGCGGCTACACCTTC. Protein product: CASSRDRGGGYTF. V gene TRBV18 combines with J gene TRBJ1-2; 10 bases are shared with TRBD1. Germline CDR1 reads KGHSH; CDR2 reads LQKENI. This CDR3 contains 13 residues. The trim removed 4 bases at V and 8 bases at J, leaving 4 bases unmatched.

V and J are TRBV2 and TRBJ1-2; D is possibly TRBD1 (6 bases). The CDR3 consists of 16 residues. Germline V gives CDR1 SNHLY, CDR2 FYNNEI. The V end lost 5 bases, the J end lost 2 bases, and 18 bases lay between the germline ends. The CDR3 spells CASSRRDKGLNYGYTF. CDR3 sequence (DNA): TGTGCCAGCAGTCGCCGGGACAAGGGCCTAAACTATGGCTACACCTTC.

The gene calls are TRBV7-9 and TRBJ1-2; 9 bases line up with TRBD1. CDR1 is SEHNR and CDR2 is FQNEAQ in the germline V gene (reference sequence). V lost 2 bases, J lost 0 bases, and 10 bases stayed unmatched. The length of the CDR3 is 18 residues. The chain's CDR3 is CASSLRGTGILANYGYTF. The CDR3 nucleotides read TGTGCCAGCAGCTTAAGGGGGACAGGGATTCTAGCTAACTATGGCTACACCTTC.

The table lists this clone with a count of one. The CDR3 region has the DNA TGTGCCAGCAGCCCGGGCGGCCCAACGCGGGACGAGCAGTACTTC. It is translated as CASSPGGPTRDEQYF. This chain joins TRBV4-2 and TRBJ2-7; possible D gene TRBD2, 5 bases. Trimming stripped 4 bases from V and 5 bases from J, with 18 bases between. This CDR3 has 15 residues. Germline lookup yields CDR1 LGHNA and CDR2 YNFKEQ.

This clone was picked up one time. The chain uses TRBV2 and TRBJ1-5; 7 bases align to TRBD1. Germline V gene lookup returns CDR1 SNHLY and CDR2 FYNNEI. With 4 bases clipped from V and 7 bases from J, the junction kept 10 bases outside the gene matches. The CDR3 has 15 amino acids. In DNA, the CDR3 is TGTGCCAGCAGTGTCTCACAGGGGATGGGGCAGCCCCAGCATTTT. Its translation is CASSVSQGMGQPQHF.

The chain has TRBV4-3 and TRBJ1-2; D call uncertain. Germline V CDR1 and CDR2: LGHNA, YSLEER. Deletions cut 4 bases from V and 0 bases from J, with 18 bases between. The CDR3 is made up of 17 amino acids. The DNA for the CDR3 is TGCGCCAGCAGCCCGACCGGTACAGAAGGTTCTAACTATGGCTACACCTTC. Its protein product is CASSPTGTEGSNYGYTF.

This chain links TRBV6-1 with TRBJ2-5; possibly TRBD1 for D (6 bases). The CDR3 has 13 residues. Germline loops: CDR1 MNHNS, CDR2 SASEGT. Trimming removed 6 bases from V and 2 bases from J, with 10 bases in between. As DNA, the CDR3 is TGTGCCAGCAGCCGGGACATTCAAGAGACCCAGTACTTC. Encoded protein: CASSRDIQETQYF.

This chain joins TRBV5-6 and TRBJ1-6; the D gene is possibly TRBD1 (5 bases). This CDR3 region has 14 residues. V gave up 4 bases and J gave up 7 bases, with 12 bases separating them. CDR1 and CDR2 (germline): SGHDT, YYEEEE. CDR3 sequence reads: CASSPDMGNSPLHF. DNA of the CDR3: TGTGCCAGCAGCCCGGACATGGGAAATTCACCCCTCCACTTT.

The genes are TRBV11-3 and TRBJ2-1, with no clear D. Germline loops: CDR1 SGHNT, CDR2 YENEEA. V was cut by 0 bases and J by 0 bases, with 15 bases left in between. The CDR3 has 18 residues. CDR3 amino acids: CASSLDQSGTGSYNEQFF. In DNA form, the CDR3 reads TGTGCCAGCAGCTTAGATCAGTCAGGCACCGGCTCCTACAATGAGCAGTTCTTC.

The CDR3 region has the DNA TGTGCCAGCAGCCCTAACCCCCAATCCGAGCAGTACTTC. Its protein product is CASSPNPQSEQYF. The chain uses TRBV11-2 and TRBJ2-7; D not certain. Germline V gene data show CDR1 as SGHAT and CDR2 as FQNNGV. The CDR3 sequence is 13 residues long. V lost 5 bases to trimming and J lost 6 bases, with 14 bases between them.

The chain uses TRBV7-3 and TRBJ1-1; 9 nucleotides line up with TRBD1. V gave up 0 bases and J gave up 0 bases; unmatched junction bases: 11. In germline, CDR1 is SGHTA, CDR2 FQGTGA. The CDR3 consists of 19 residues. Here the CDR3 reads CASSLTPYGQGNLNTEAFF. The CDR3 region has the DNA TGTGCCAGCAGCTTAACCCCCTATGGACAGGGGAACTTGAACACTGAAGCTTTCTTT. The full variable domain, with the rest looked up from reference TRBV7-3 and TRBJ1-1, is GAGVSQTPSNKVTEKGKYVELRCDPISGHTALYWYRQSLGQGPEFLIYFQGTGAADDSGLPNDRFFAVRPEGSVSTLKIQRTERGDSAVYLCASSLTPYGQGNLNTEAFFGQGTRLTVV.

Only one count was recorded for this clone. The V call is TRBV9, the J call TRBJ2-3, with 9 bases lining up with TRBD2. V lost 4 bases and J lost 4; bases outside the gene matches: 10. Germline CDR1 is SGDLS and CDR2 is YYNGEE. The CDR3 consists of 16 residues. The CDR3 here is CASSPHASGVSDTQYF. CDR3 nucleotides: TGTGCCAGCAGCCCCCACGCTAGCGGGGTGTCAGATACGCAGTATTTT.

The chain couples TRBV6-5 to TRBJ1-1, with no clear D. Germline CDR1 reads MNHEY; CDR2 reads SVGAGI. The CDR3 has 14 residues. V shed 6 bases and J shed 1 base, with 12 bases lying between them. The CDR3, as DNA: TGTGCCAGCAGACTGAGGGCCCCGAACACTGAAGCTTTCTTT. Its protein product is CASRLRAPNTEAFF.

J is TRBJ1-2 and V is TRBV11-2; TRBD1 matches 8 bases. CDR3 length: 16 amino acids. V lost 2 bases to trimming and J lost 4 bases; unmatched junction nucleotides: 9. CDR1 and CDR2 from the germline V gene are SGHAT and FQNNGV. CDR3 protein: CASSLLAKGQAYGYTF. As DNA, the CDR3 is TGTGCCAGCAGCTTATTAGCGAAGGGACAGGCCTATGGCTACACCTTC.

The chain uses TRBV19 and TRBJ1-3, with TRBD1 matching over 12 bases. Per germline, CDR1 LNHDA and CDR2 SQIVND (reference sequence). The CDR3 has 18 residues. Trimming at V came to 5 bases and at J to 0 bases, leaving 8 bases not matched to a gene. CDR3 in DNA: TGTGCCAGTAGTGCCGGGACAGGGGGCCTCAGCTCTGGAAACACCATATATTTT. The encoded protein is CASSAGTGGLSSGNTIYF.

The CDR3 loop is CAIKISLANYGYTF. The CDR3 bases are TGTGCCATCAAAATTAGCCTAGCTAACTATGGCTACACCTTC. The rearrangement joins TRBV10-3 to TRBJ1-2, with unresolved D. Germline-derived CDR1 and CDR2 are ENHRY and SYGVKD. This CDR3 has 14 residues. Trimming removed 7 bases at V and 0 bases at J, with 12 bases between.

The chain joins TRBV7-3 to TRBJ2-2, with D tentatively TRBD1 (6 bases). The germline V gene has CDR1 SGHTA and CDR2 FQGTGA. This CDR3 has 13 amino acids. With 4 bases removed from V and 7 bases from J, the gap between germline ends came to 10 bases. CDR3 sequence: CASSSQGYGELFF. The DNA for the CDR3 is TGTGCCAGCAGCTCGCAGGGGTACGGGGAGCTGTTTTTT.

The chain couples TRBV4-2 to TRBJ1-2; 10 bases line up with TRBD1. This CDR3 has 15 amino acids. Germline V gene lookup returns CDR1 LGHNA and CDR2 YNFKEQ. V trimming: 4 bases; J trimming: 5 bases; junction bases outside the gene matches: 7. The CDR3 bases are TGTGCCAGCAGCCCGGATGGGACAGGGGCGTATGGCTACACCTTC. Translating gives CASSPDGTGAYGYTF.

A few counts support this clone. CDR3 DNA: TGTGCCAGCAGCCAATTACAGGCAGGAGGAAACACCATATATTTT. It encodes CASSQLQAGGNTIYF. The V and J genes are TRBV16 and TRBJ1-3, with D perhaps matching TRBD1 (5 bases). Trimming took off 1 base at V and 4 bases at J, with 11 bases between the two ends. Looked up from germline, CDR1 is KGHSY and CDR2 is FQNENV. The CDR3 runs to 15 residues.